This TCR beta chain was sequenced for a study of cytomegalovirus exposure and HLA in healthy donors. As for this clone: Its antigen is not identified.

The germline V gene encodes CDR1 MGHRA and CDR2 YSYEKL. The germline V and J ends were trimmed by 0 bases and 8 bases, with 10 bases remaining between them. The CDR3 is 13 residues long. Points from the study as a whole: It was about 180 TCR beta chains that were listed as cytomegalovirus-associated. TCR sequences were mostly rare, though some public TCRs occurred in many donors.

Sequencing was performed with immunoSEQ multiplex PCR; in TCRdb, only in-frame clones are kept and a portion is missing. The table records about 160,000 clones, around 96% of them present only once. This sequence originates from a woman in her late teens or twenties in good health and CMV-seronegative. The sample comprised PBMCs. V and J are TRBV4-1 and TRBJ1-2, with D maybe TRBD1 (6 bases). The CDR3 here is CASSQEGAQGYTF. The CDR3 DNA follows: TGCGCCAGCAGCCAAGAGGGGGCGCAGGGCTACACCTTC.